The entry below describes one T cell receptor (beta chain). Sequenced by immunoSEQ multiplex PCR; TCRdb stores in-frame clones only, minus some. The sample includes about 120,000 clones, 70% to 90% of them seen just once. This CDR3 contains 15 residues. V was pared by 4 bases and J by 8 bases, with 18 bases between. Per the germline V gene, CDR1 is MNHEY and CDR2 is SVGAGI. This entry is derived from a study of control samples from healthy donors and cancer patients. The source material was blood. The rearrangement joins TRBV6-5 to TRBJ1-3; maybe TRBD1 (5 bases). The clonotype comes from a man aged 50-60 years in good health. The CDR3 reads CASSSYLSGRDTIYF. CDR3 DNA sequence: TGTGCCAGCAGTTCCTACCTTTCGGGGCGAGACACCATATATTTT.